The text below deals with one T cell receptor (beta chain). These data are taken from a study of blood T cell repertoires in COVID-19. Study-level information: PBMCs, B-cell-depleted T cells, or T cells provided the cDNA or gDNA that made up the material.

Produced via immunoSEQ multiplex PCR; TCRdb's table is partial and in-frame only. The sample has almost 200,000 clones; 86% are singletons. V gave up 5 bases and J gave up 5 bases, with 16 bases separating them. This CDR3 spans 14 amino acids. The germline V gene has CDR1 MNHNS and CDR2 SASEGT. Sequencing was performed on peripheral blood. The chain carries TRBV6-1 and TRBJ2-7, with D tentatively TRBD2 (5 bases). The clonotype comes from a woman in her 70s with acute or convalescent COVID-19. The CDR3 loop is CASSTGIPRNEQYF. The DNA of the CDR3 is TGTGCCAGCAGTACGGGGATTCCCAGGAACGAGCAGTACTTC.